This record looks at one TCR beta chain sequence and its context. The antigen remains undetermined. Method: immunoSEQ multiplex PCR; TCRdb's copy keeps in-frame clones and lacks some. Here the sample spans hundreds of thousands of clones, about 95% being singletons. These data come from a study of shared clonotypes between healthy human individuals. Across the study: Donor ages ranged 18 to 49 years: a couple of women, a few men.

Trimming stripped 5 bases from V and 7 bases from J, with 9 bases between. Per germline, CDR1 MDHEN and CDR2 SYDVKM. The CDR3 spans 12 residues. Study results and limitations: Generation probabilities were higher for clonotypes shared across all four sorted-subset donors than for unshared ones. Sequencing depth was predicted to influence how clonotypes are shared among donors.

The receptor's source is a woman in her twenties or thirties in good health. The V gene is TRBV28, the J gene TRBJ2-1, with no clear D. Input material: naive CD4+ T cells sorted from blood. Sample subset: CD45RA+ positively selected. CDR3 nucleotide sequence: TGTGCCAGCAGTGCTCTACGGAATGAGCAGTTCTTC. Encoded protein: CASSALRNEQFF. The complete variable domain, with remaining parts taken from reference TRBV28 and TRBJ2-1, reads DVKVTQSSRYLVKRTGEKVFLECVQDMDHENMFWYRQDPGLGLRLIYFSYDVKMKEKGDIPEGYSVSREKKERFSLILESASTNQTSMYLCASSALRNEQFFGPGTRLTVL.